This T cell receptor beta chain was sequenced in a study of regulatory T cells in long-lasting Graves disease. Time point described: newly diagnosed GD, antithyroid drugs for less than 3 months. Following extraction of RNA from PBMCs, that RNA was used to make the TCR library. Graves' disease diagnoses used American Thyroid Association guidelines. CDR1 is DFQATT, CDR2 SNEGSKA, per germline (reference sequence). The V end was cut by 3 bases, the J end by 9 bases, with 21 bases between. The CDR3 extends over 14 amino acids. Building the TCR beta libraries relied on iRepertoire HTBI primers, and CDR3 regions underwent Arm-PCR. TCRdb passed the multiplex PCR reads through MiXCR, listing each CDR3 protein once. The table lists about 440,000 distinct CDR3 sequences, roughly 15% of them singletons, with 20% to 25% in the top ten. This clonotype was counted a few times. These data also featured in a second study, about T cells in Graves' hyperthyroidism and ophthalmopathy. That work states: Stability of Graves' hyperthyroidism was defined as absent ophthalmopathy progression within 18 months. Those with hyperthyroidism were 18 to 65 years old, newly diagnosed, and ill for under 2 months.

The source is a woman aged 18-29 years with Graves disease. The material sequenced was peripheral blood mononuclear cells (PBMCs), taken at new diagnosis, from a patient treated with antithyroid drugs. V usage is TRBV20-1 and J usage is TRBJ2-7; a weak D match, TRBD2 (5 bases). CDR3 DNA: TGCAGTGCTAGCCGTTTTGAGGACCGGAGCGGGCAGTACTTC. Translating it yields CSASRFEDRSGQYF.